What follows describes a single T cell receptor beta chain. The antigen is unknown. The sample comes from a study of cytomegalovirus exposure and HLA in healthy donors. Study-wide context: As released early, the data held 70 million to 95 million unique TCRs from HLA-typed donors.

The CDR3 runs 13 residues. V lost 2 bases, J lost 3 bases, and 8 bases lay in between. Germline CDR1 reads MNHEY; CDR2 reads SVGAGI. PCR primers comprised 60 Vbeta and 13 Jbeta primers. Repertoires were generated with immunoSEQ multiplex PCR, while TCRdb's copy carries only in-frame clones and drops some. Here the sample spans approximately 150,000 clones, roughly 73% being singletons. Findings and caveats of the study: TCR beta V segments were, for the most part, productive about 90% or about 30% of the time in an earlier analysis. Rare sequences made up most TCRs, while some public TCRs were found in many donors.

As for the donors, each was a healthy bone marrow donor. The chain uses TRBV6-5 and TRBJ2-7; D is ambiguous. Sequenced: PBMCs. The clonotype originates from a young man in good health and CMV-seropositive. CDR3 residues: CASSYELFYEQYF. CDR3 DNA: TGTGCCAGCAGTTACGAGTTATTCTACGAGCAGTACTTC.